This TCR beta chain emerged from a study of T cells in Graves' hyperthyroidism and ophthalmopathy. Amplified TCR beta CDR3 regions derived from RNA transcripts. Researchers ran a first-round RT-PCR on the TCR CDR3 using the HTBI primer set. TCRdb re-derived calls from the multiplex PCR reads in MiXCR, one entry per CDR3 protein. The sample consists of hundreds of thousands of distinct CDR3 sequences, about 18% of them appearing once. V lost 4 bases to trimming and J lost 2 bases, with 15 bases between them. CDR3 length: 16 amino acids. Clinical symptoms, serum thyroxine and TRAb, thyroid ultrasound and orbital computed tomography were used for the diagnoses. This clonotype showed up just once.

This sequence originates from a woman aged 18-30 years with Graves' hyperthyroidism. The sequencing sample was made of blood. The genes are TRBV12-3 or TRBV12-4 and TRBJ1-5; D may be TRBD1 (6 bases). The CDR3 region is CASSSYGGGGNQPQHF. The CDR3 coding sequence is TGTGCCAGCAGTTCCTACGGGGGGGGCGGCAATCAGCCCCAGCATTTT.